This T cell receptor beta chain was retrieved from a study of cytomegalovirus exposure and HLA in healthy donors. Germline loops: CDR1 GTSNPN, CDR2 SVGIG (reference sequence). Trimming pared 3 bases from V and 11 bases from J, leaving 11 bases between. The CDR3 consists of 11 residues. The study ran its PCR with 60 Vbeta and 13 Jbeta primers. Assay used: immunoSEQ multiplex PCR; TCRdb lists only in-frame clones, some missing. This sample has about 90,000 clones; 80% to 90% occur once, and the top ten carry about 2.5%. With regard to this clone: The antigen is undetermined.

Overall study findings and caveats: Follow-up analysis later connected one missense variant in DCLRE1C with trimming of TCR beta V- and J-genes. Despite most TCR sequences being rare, some public TCRs occurred in many donors. The analysis excluded some indistinguishable V segments, including TRBV6-2 and TRBV6-3.

The sequence derives from a man between 18 and 29 years old in good health and CMV-seronegative. The sample comprised PBMCs. The rearrangement joins TRBV30 to TRBJ2-1; a weak D match, TRBD1 (6 bases). The CDR3 spells CAWRRTDQQFF. The CDR3 DNA follows: TGTGCCTGGAGAAGGACAGATCAGCAGTTCTTC. The whole variable domain, remainder taken from reference TRBV30 and TRBJ2-1, is SQTIHQWPATLVQPVGSPLSLECTVEGTSNPNLYWYRQAAGRGLQLLFYSVGIGQISSEVPQNLSASRPQDRQFILSSKKLLLSDSGFYLCAWRRTDQQFFGPGTRLTVL.